The 20 T cell receptor beta chains presented below share a single source sample, sequenced in a study of T cells after yellow fever vaccination. TCRdb analysed the 5' RACE reads with MiXCR anew, one entry per CDR3 protein. The top ten clones hold roughly 18% of a sample with fewer than 450,000 distinct CDR3 sequences, around a tenth of them seen once. The specimen comprised PBMCs, sampled on the day of the first yellow fever vaccination. The receptors shown here come from a man younger than 30 who received the YFV17D yellow fever vaccine.

The J gene is TRBJ2-3, the V gene TRBV20-1, with TRBD2 matching 7 bases. The CDR3 covers 15 residues. Trimming cost V 0 bases and J 6 bases; bases outside gene matches: 9. Looked up from germline, CDR1 is DFQATT and CDR2 is SNEGSKA (reference sequence). The CDR3 DNA reads as TGCAGTGCTAGAGATAACGGCGGGGGTCTGGATACGCAGTATTTT. Amino acid sequence: CSARDNGGGLDTQYF.

This clonotype was seen a few times. J is TRBJ1-2 and V is TRBV12-3 or TRBV12-4; 8 nucleotides line up with TRBD1. Trimming removed 1 base from V and 6 bases from J; junction bases left unmatched: 4. This CDR3 contains 14 residues. CDR3 protein: CASSLGRGRHGYTF. DNA for the CDR3: TGTGCCAGCAGTTTAGGCAGGGGGCGGCATGGCTACACCTTC.

The rearrangement uses TRBV15 and TRBJ2-2; no firm D call. The V gene's germline CDR1 is LNHNV and CDR2 YYDKDF (reference sequence). The CDR3 spans 15 residues. Between the trimmed V and J ends, which lost 3 bases and 4 bases, there was a span of 12 bases. Written as DNA, the CDR3 is TGTGCCACCAGCAGTCAGGAGTTCGGCACCGGGGAGCTGTTTTTT. Its protein product is CATSSQEFGTGELFF.

This clonotype was counted many times. The chain employs TRBV5-1 and TRBJ2-2, with 10 bases identical to TRBD1. CDR1 SGHRS and CDR2 YFSETQ come from the germline V gene. This CDR3 contains 16 residues. Trimming at V came to 3 bases and at J to 4 bases, leaving 6 bases not matched to a gene. The CDR3 nucleotides are TGCGCCAGCAGCTCCCGGGACAGGGGCGGCACCGGGGAGCTGTTTTTT. As protein: CASSSRDRGGTGELFF.

This clonotype was recorded at least ten times. J is TRBJ2-7 and V is TRBV12-3 or TRBV12-4; TRBD1 agrees at 11 bases. The CDR3 extends over 15 amino acids. The J segment lost 2 bases and the V segment lost 5 bases, leaving 5 bases of the junction unmatched. DNA for the CDR3: TGTGCCAGCAGTGGGGGACAGGGGGTGCCCTACGAGCAGTACGTC. Protein sequence: CASSGGQGVPYEQYV.

This clonotype has a count of ten or more. The junction departs from the called germline gene at one end, perhaps through a read error. J is TRBJ1-1 and V is TRBV7-6; TRBD1 matches at 9 bases. CDR3 length equals 15 residues. Per germline, CDR1 SGHVS and CDR2 FNYEAQ. CDR3 sequence: CASSLGQGKNTEAFF. In nucleotides, the CDR3 is TGCGCCAGCAGCTTGGGACAGGGAAAGAACACTGAAGCTTTCTTT.

This clonotype appeared a few times. The CDR3 loop is CASSDLAGGPRGELFF. The CDR3 bases are TGTGCCAGCAGTGACCTAGCGGGGGGGCCTCGTGGGGAGCTGTTTTTT. The chain has TRBV6-1 and TRBJ2-2, with 12 bases identical to TRBD2. The V segment lost 3 bases and the J segment 8 bases; nucleotides outside the gene matches: 7. This CDR3 has 16 amino acids. CDR1 and CDR2 (germline): MNHNS, SASEGT.

This clonotype was counted a few times. CDR3 DNA sequence: TGTGCCAGTAGTAGGGGACCGCGGAATGAAGCTTTCTTT. Its protein is CASSRGPRNEAFF. This rearrangement joins TRBV19 to TRBJ1-1; the D gene is possibly TRBD1 (5 bases). The germline V gene encodes CDR1 LNHDA and CDR2 SQIVND (reference sequence). The CDR3 length is 13 residues. V was cut by 4 bases and J by 7 bases, with 13 bases left in between.

A few counts support this clonotype. This chain links TRBV18 with TRBJ1-4, with D hard to call. The CDR3 has 14 amino acids. Germline CDR1 and CDR2: KGHSH and LQKENI. Trimming took off 3 bases at V and 5 bases at J, with 10 bases between the two ends. Here the CDR3 DNA reads TGTGCCAGCTCACCCCGGGATCAAAATGAAAAACTGTTTTTT. It is translated as CASSPRDQNEKLFF.

This clonotype was seen ten or more times. The rearrangement uses TRBV10-3 and TRBJ2-1; 8 nucleotides line up with TRBD1. Germline CDR1 ENHRY, CDR2 SYGVKD. V gave up 5 bases and J gave up 5 bases; unmatched junction bases: 8. The length of the CDR3 is 15 residues. CDR3 sequence: CAISLSRDRNNEQFF. DNA for the CDR3: TGTGCCATCAGTCTCTCCCGGGACAGGAACAATGAGCAGTTCTTC.

The V gene is TRBV7-8, the J gene TRBJ1-2, with D perhaps matching TRBD1 (6 bases). Trimming stripped 1 base from V and 7 bases from J, with 13 bases between. This CDR3 comprises 14 residues. The germline CDR1 and CDR2 sequences are SGHVS and FQNEAQ. The CDR3 region has the DNA TGTGCCAGCAGCTTAGGTCGGGGGCTGAGTGGCTACACCTTC. Translating it yields CASSLGRGLSGYTF. The full variable domain, its missing parts supplied by reference TRBV7-8 and TRBJ1-2, is GAGVSQSPRYKVAKRGQDVALRCDPISGHVSLFWYQQALGQGPEFLTYFQNEAQLDKSGLPSDRFFAERPEGSVSTLKIQRTQQEDSAVYLCASSLGRGLSGYTFGSGTRLTVV.

The chain employs TRBV20-1 and TRBJ2-1; TRBD2 matches at 14 bases. J lost 7 bases, V lost 2 bases, and 7 bases had no gene match. The germline V gene encodes CDR1 DFQATT and CDR2 SNEGSKA (reference sequence). The CDR3 has 16 amino acids. Here the CDR3 DNA reads TGCAGTGCTAGACGACTAGCGGGGGGGCCAAAAAATGAGCAGTTCTTC. It yields the protein CSARRLAGGPKNEQFF.

This clonotype was recorded a few times. The CDR3 loop reads CASSSRALAGLPRSTDTQYF. CDR3 DNA: TGTGCCAGCAGCTCCCGGGCTCTAGCGGGACTTCCCCGTAGCACAGATACGCAGTATTTT. The chain carries TRBV7-8 and TRBJ2-3; 9 bases fit TRBD2. With 4 bases clipped from V and 0 bases from J, the junction kept 17 bases outside the gene matches. CDR1 and CDR2 from the germline V gene are SGHVS and FQNEAQ. The CDR3 runs to 20 residues.

V is TRBV7-8 and J is TRBJ2-3, with 7 positions matching TRBD2. This CDR3 is 16 amino acids long. V gave up 5 bases and J gave up 1 base; unmatched junction bases: 9. Looked up from germline, CDR1 is SGHVS and CDR2 is FQNEAQ. CDR3 bases: TGTGCCAGCAGCCACCCCCAGCGGGGAGGCACAGATACGCAGTATTTT. This translates into CASSHPQRGGTDTQYF.

This clonotype has a handful of counts. The chain is built from TRBV19 and TRBJ2-7, with a possible D match to TRBD1 (6 bases). The V and J ends lost 7 bases and 3 bases respectively, with 7 bases between them. The CDR3 is made up of 11 amino acids. Germline loops: CDR1 LNHDA, CDR2 SQIVND (reference sequence). CDR3 nucleotide sequence: TGTGCCAGTAAAGGGGGCTACGAGCAGTACTTC. Encoded protein: CASKGGYEQYF. The full variable domain, its missing parts supplied by reference TRBV19 and TRBJ2-7, is DGGITQSPKYLFRKEGQNVTLSCEQNLNHDAMYWYRQDPGQGLRLIYYSQIVNDFQKGDIAEGYSVSREKKESFPLTVTSAQKNPTAFYLCASKGGYEQYFGPGTRLTVT.

V is TRBV20-1 and J is TRBJ1-5, with 8 nucleotides matching TRBD1. Trimming took 0 bases from V and 6 from J; bases not matched to a gene: 4. Germline values: CDR1 DFQATT, CDR2 SNEGSKA (reference sequence). CDR3 size: 14 residues. CDR3 sequence (DNA): TGCAGTGCTAGAGACGGACAGGGAGGTCAGCCCCAGCATTTT. Protein sequence: CSARDGQGGQPQHF.

This clonotype was observed a handful of times. V and J are TRBV5-5 and TRBJ2-7, with 7 bases matching TRBD2. The germline gives CDR1 SGHKS, CDR2 YYEKEE (reference sequence). This CDR3 is built from 14 residues. The trim removed 3 bases at V and 6 bases at J, leaving 9 bases unmatched. This CDR3 reads CASSSVGGRVEQYV. The DNA of the CDR3 is TGTGCCAGCAGCTCCGTCGGCGGGAGAGTCGAGCAGTACGTC.

This clonotype has a handful of counts. J is TRBJ2-7 and V is TRBV20-1; D possibly corresponds to TRBD2 (5 bases). The CDR3 covers 13 residues. V was pared by 2 bases and J by 7 bases, with 15 bases between. Germline CDR1 DFQATT, CDR2 SNEGSKA (reference sequence). The CDR3 reads CSARRGLTKEQYF. The CDR3 nucleotides read TGCAGTGCTAGACGCGGACTGACAAAAGAGCAGTACTTC.

V is TRBV28 and J is TRBJ2-7; 10 bases map to TRBD2. V lost 6 bases and J lost 1; bases outside the gene matches: 6. The CDR3 covers 15 residues. Germline CDR1 is MDHEN and CDR2 is SYDVKM. The CDR3 DNA is TGTGCCAGCAGGCCGGGACTAGCGAGTTCCTACGAGCAGTACGTC. Its translation is CASRPGLASSYEQYV.

V usage is TRBV20-1 and J usage is TRBJ2-5, with D maybe TRBD2 (6 bases). The germline V and J ends were trimmed by 5 bases and 5 bases, with 15 bases remaining between them. The CDR3 consists of 13 residues. Germline values: CDR1 DFQATT, CDR2 SNEGSKA (reference sequence). The DNA for the CDR3 is TGCAGTGCTGCTCGCGGAGGGAGTGAGACCCAGTACTTC. Protein: CSAARGGSETQYF.